This TCR beta chain is from a study of early T cells in non-severe SARS-CoV-2 infection. Study as a whole: With bulk RNA from unsorted whole blood as input, sequencing yielded unpaired chains.

A few counts support this clonotype. What it binds is not known. Findings of the study overall: Lookups in VDJdb leaned toward anti-spike CD8 responses and missed private and CD4 specificities.

cDNA molecules, individually, were tagged with unique molecular identifiers. From the 5' RACE reads, TCRdb called clonotypes with MiXCR, one entry per CDR3 protein. The sample holds around 44,000 distinct CDR3 sequences; around 7.7% are singletons and the top ten take 5.8%. This CDR3 has 12 amino acids. CDR1 is SNHLY, CDR2 FYNNEI, per germline. V lost 11 bases to trimming and J lost 3 bases, with 13 bases between them. The clonotype comes from an adult who was a healthcare worker with PCR-confirmed SARS-CoV-2 infection or an uninfected control (not recorded which). The chain recombines TRBV2 with TRBJ1-2, with D perhaps matching TRBD1 (5 bases). Material for sequencing was whole blood. CDR3 amino acids: CAATPGHYGYTF. CDR3 bases: TGTGCCGCAACCCCAGGGCACTATGGCTACACCTTC.